The 26 T cell receptor beta chains listed next were all sequenced from one sample in a study of blood T cell repertoires in COVID-19 (dated by TCRdb to the early 2020s). Libraries came from the immunoSEQ multiplex PCR assay. TCRdb provides this immuneACCESS table in a form limited to in-frame rearrangements. Some clones are lacking; in checked studies, under half of them reflect an unresolved V gene, and why the rest are absent is not known. Across this sample there are roughly 200,000 clones, with more than 75% seen only once. The top ten clonotypes cover roughly 18% of the sample. Specimen: peripheral blood. Receptor source: a person aged 70 to 85 with COVID-19, enrolled during active disease.

This chain uses TRBV7-2 with TRBJ2-1; D gene uncertain. The CDR3 spans 13 residues. Trimming shortened V by 4 bases and J by 8 bases, and 12 bases separated the two germline ends. CDR1 is SGHTA, CDR2 FQGNSA, per germline. In DNA, the CDR3 is TGTGCCAGCAGCTGGGCCTCAGGCGATGAGCAGTTCTTC. Its translation is CASSWASGDEQFF.

The J gene is TRBJ1-4, the V gene TRBV7-6; D is perhaps TRBD1 (5 bases). This CDR3 contains 14 residues. Trimming left V 6 bases short and J 5 bases short, with 13 bases between. Germline CDR1 is SGHVS and CDR2 is FNYEAQ. The CDR3 loop is CASRAGTKNEKLFF. DNA for the CDR3: TGTGCCAGCAGAGCCGGGACTAAGAATGAAAAACTGTTTTTT. Supplemented by reference TRBV7-6 and TRBJ1-4, the full variable domain reads GAGVSQSPRYKVTKRGQDVALRCDPISGHVSLYWYRQALGQGPEFLTYFNYEAQQDKSGLPNDRFSAERPEGSISTLTIQRTEQRDSAMYRCASRAGTKNEKLFFGSGTQLSVL.

The V and J genes are TRBV27 and TRBJ2-4, with a tentative D call TRBD1 (6 bases). Trimming removed 6 bases from V and 2 bases from J, with 11 bases in between. Germline V gene lookup returns CDR1 MNHEY and CDR2 SMNVEV (reference sequence). CDR3 length equals 14 residues. The CDR3 bases are TGTGCCAGCAGGACCACAGGGACCAAAAACATTCAGTACTTC. Its protein is CASRTTGTKNIQYF.

The gene calls are TRBV30 and TRBJ1-5; 9 positions agree with TRBD1. The length of the CDR3 is 14 residues. CDR1 and CDR2 (germline): GTSNPN, SVGIG (reference sequence). The V and J ends lost 3 bases and 4 bases, in that order; junction bases with no gene match: 4. CDR3 region: CAWSPGQGNQPQHF. CDR3 DNA: TGTGCCTGGAGCCCGGGACAGGGAAATCAGCCCCAGCATTTT.

V and J are TRBV23-1 and TRBJ2-7, with 8 bases matching TRBD2. TRBV23-1 is given ORF status, its function remaining uncertain. The CDR3 has 18 amino acids. V trimming: 1 base; J trimming: 4 bases; junction bases outside the gene matches: 15. The chain's CDR3 is CASSQYARGAGAIYEQYF. CDR3 in DNA: TGCGCCAGCAGTCAATACGCTCGAGGAGCGGGAGCCATTTACGAGCAGTACTTC.

J is TRBJ2-5 and V is TRBV4-1, with 7 bases that match TRBD2. V shed 0 bases and J 5 bases; nucleotides not matched to a gene: 6. The V gene's germline CDR1 is MGHRA and CDR2 YSYEKL. The CDR3 sequence is 15 residues long. The CDR3 here is CASSQDLRERETQYF. The CDR3 nucleotides are TGCGCCAGCAGCCAAGATTTGCGGGAGCGGGAGACCCAGTACTTC.

This chain joins TRBV5-6 and TRBJ2-3; 7 bases fit TRBD2. Trimming removed 0 bases from V and 1 base from J; junction bases left unmatched: 5. The CDR3 extends over 16 amino acids. Per the germline V gene, CDR1 is SGHDT and CDR2 is YYEEEE. CDR3 protein: CASSLGGGWGTDTQYF. The CDR3 region has the DNA TGTGCCAGCAGCTTGGGCGGGGGATGGGGCACAGATACGCAGTATTTT.

The chain recombines TRBV4-1 with TRBJ1-5; weak D call: TRBD1 (6 bases). CDR1 is MGHRA, CDR2 YSYEKL, per germline. Trimming stripped 3 bases from V and 0 bases from J, with 12 bases between. This CDR3 is built from 16 residues. CDR3 coding DNA: TGCGCCAGCAGCCAGACCTGGACAGTTAGCAATCAGCCCCAGCATTTT. It codes for CASSQTWTVSNQPQHF.

The rearrangement joins TRBV6-5 to TRBJ1-2; TRBD1 agrees at 8 bases. Germline V gene data show CDR1 as MNHEY and CDR2 as SVGAGI. The CDR3 runs 14 residues. The ends lost 6 bases at V and 4 bases at J; junction bases unmatched: 7. The CDR3 loop is CASSQAGTGYGYTF. The CDR3 nucleotides read TGTGCCAGCAGCCAGGCCGGGACAGGCTATGGCTACACCTTC.

This clone was seen only a few times. The V call is TRBV6-6, the J call TRBJ2-7; 10 nucleotides line up with TRBD2. The CDR3 contains 14 residues. Germline CDR1 is MNHNY and CDR2 is SVGAGI (reference sequence). V shed 5 bases and J 0 bases; nucleotides not matched to a gene: 1. This CDR3 reads CASSGLADSYEQYF. Here the CDR3 DNA reads TGTGCCAGCAGTGGACTAGCGGACTCCTACGAGCAGTACTTC.

This clone turned up a few times. This chain links TRBV7-6 with TRBJ1-1, with D possibly being TRBD1 (5 bases). Germline V gene lookup returns CDR1 SGHVS and CDR2 FNYEAQ. The CDR3 runs to 14 residues. Trimming took 0 bases from V and 6 from J, leaving 11 bases between them. CDR3 protein: CASSLAGGAAEAFF. CDR3 DNA sequence: TGTGCCAGCAGCTTAGCGGGTGGGGCCGCTGAAGCTTTCTTT. The entire variable domain, with the rest obtained from reference TRBV7-6 and TRBJ1-1, is as follows: GAGVSQSPRYKVTKRGQDVALRCDPISGHVSLYWYRQALGQGPEFLTYFNYEAQQDKSGLPNDRFSAERPEGSISTLTIQRTEQRDSAMYRCASSLAGGAAEAFFGQGTRLTVV.

V gene TRBV23-1 combines with J gene TRBJ2-1; 10 nucleotides line up with TRBD2. TRBV23-1 belongs to the ORF category, with a function that is uncertain. Losses at the gene ends were 3 bases for V and 4 bases for J; bases not matched to a gene: 6. This CDR3 region has 16 residues. The CDR3 DNA reads TGCGCCAGCAGTCAGTCCCTAGCGGGGGTTTACAATGAGCAGTTCTTC. Residues: CASSQSLAGVYNEQFF.

This clone was seen a few times. The chain has TRBV27 and TRBJ2-2, with unresolved D. V lost 3 bases to trimming and J lost 0 bases, with 8 bases between them. Germline CDR1 and CDR2: MNHEY and SMNVEV (reference sequence). There are 15 residues in the CDR3. The CDR3 reads CASSLEWANTGELFF. The CDR3 DNA reads TGTGCCAGCAGTTTGGAGTGGGCGAACACCGGGGAGCTGTTTTTT.

This clone turned up a few times. The V and J genes are TRBV28 and TRBJ2-2, with D possibly being TRBD2 (6 bases). The CDR3 has 17 amino acids. V was clipped by 5 bases and J by 4 bases, with 20 bases between them. The germline V gene has CDR1 MDHEN and CDR2 SYDVKM. CDR3 in DNA: TGTGCCAGCAGTCCCCTCGGACTAACAGAACGCACCGGGGAGCTGTTTTTT. Protein: CASSPLGLTERTGELFF.

This chain uses TRBV6-5 with TRBJ1-1; TRBD1 matches at 7 bases. This CDR3 is 14 amino acids long. J gave up 0 bases and V 5 bases, and 3 bases lay outside the gene matches. CDR1 is MNHEY, CDR2 SVGAGI, per germline. The CDR3 sequence: CASSPTGVNTEAFF. The CDR3 DNA reads as TGTGCCAGCAGTCCAACAGGGGTGAACACTGAAGCTTTCTTT.

J is TRBJ2-1 and V is TRBV21-1; the table's D call, TRBD2, was not checked against the DNA. TRBV21-1 is a listed pseudogene. The CDR3 is made up of 22 amino acids. CDR3 nucleotide sequence: TGTGCCAGCAGCAAAGCGCCGAGGACTAGCGGGGGGCCACCACCCACGTACAATGAGCAGTTCTTC. This gives the protein CASSKAPRTSGGPPPTYNEQFF.

The chain links TRBV25-1 to TRBJ2-2, with 9 bases aligning to TRBD1. The CDR3 extends over 16 amino acids. Germline V gene sequence: CDR1 MGHDK, CDR2 SYGVNS. The V segment lost 6 bases and the J segment 4 bases; nucleotides outside the gene matches: 9. In DNA, the CDR3 is TGTGCCAGCAGATACGCCGGGACAGGGTCCACCGGGGAGCTGTTTTTT. Encoded protein: CASRYAGTGSTGELFF.

The V gene is TRBV6-1, the J gene TRBJ1-4; 8 bases are a match to TRBD1. Per germline, CDR1 MNHNS and CDR2 SASEGT. The CDR3 loop spans 15 amino acids. Trimming took 3 bases from V and 5 from J; bases not matched to a gene: 5. CDR3 sequence reads: CASSEQTGENEKLFF. Written as DNA, the CDR3 is TGTGCCAGCAGTGAGCAGACAGGGGAGAATGAAAAACTGTTTTTT.

The gene calls are TRBV6-5 and TRBJ1-5; maybe TRBD1 (6 bases). This CDR3 contains 13 residues. Germline V gives CDR1 MNHEY, CDR2 SVGAGI. Trimming removed 7 bases from V and 8 bases from J, with 15 bases in between. CDR3 protein: CASNRGGSEPQHF. The CDR3 DNA sequence: TGTGCCAGCAACCGAGGGGGTTCTGAGCCCCAGCATTTT.

The chain couples TRBV5-8 to TRBJ2-2; D not resolved. The V gene's germline CDR1 is SGHTS and CDR2 YDEGEE. Deletions cut 0 bases from V and 6 bases from J, with 12 bases between. The CDR3 runs to 15 residues. CDR3 in amino acids: CASSLVLSGAGELFF. For the CDR3, the DNA is TGTGCCAGCAGCTTGGTTTTGTCGGGTGCCGGGGAGCTGTTTTTT. Combining the CDR3 with reference TRBV5-8 and TRBJ2-2 gives the whole variable domain EAGVTQSPTHLIKTRGQQATLRCSPISGHTSVYWYQQALGLGLQFLLWYDEGEERNRGNFPPRFSGRQFPNYSSELNVNALELEDSALYLCASSLVLSGAGELFFGEGSRLTVL.

The chain uses TRBV20-1 and TRBJ2-3, with no clear D. Germline V gene sequence: CDR1 DFQATT, CDR2 SNEGSKA (reference sequence). The CDR3 length is 11 residues. Deletions cut 0 bases from V and 5 bases from J, with 3 bases between. The CDR3 DNA follows: TGCAGTGCTAGAGACAGAGATACGCAGTATTTT. It specifies CSARDRDTQYF.

The gene calls are TRBV5-4 and TRBJ1-2; D is unresolved. The V and J ends lost 0 bases and 6 bases respectively, with 12 bases between them. From germline, CDR1 is SGHNT and CDR2 YYREEE (reference sequence). The CDR3 is 14 amino acids. CDR3 residues: CASSLAETEHGYTF. DNA for the CDR3: TGTGCCAGCAGCTTGGCCGAAACAGAGCATGGCTACACCTTC.

J is TRBJ2-1 and V is TRBV5-4; TRBD2 aligns across 7 bases. The CDR3 runs 17 residues. CDR1 SGHNT and CDR2 YYREEE come from the germline V gene (reference sequence). J was trimmed by 2 bases and V by 3 bases; bases with no gene match: 11. CDR3 amino acids: CASSSQRGPRTYNEQFF. The DNA for the CDR3 is TGTGCCAGCAGCTCCCAGCGGGGACCGCGCACCTACAATGAGCAGTTCTTC.

The chain couples TRBV27 to TRBJ2-5; D might be TRBD2 (5 bases). V shed 3 bases and J shed 0 bases, with 11 bases lying between them. This CDR3 region has 15 residues. Per the germline V gene, CDR1 is MNHEY and CDR2 is SMNVEV (reference sequence). In DNA, the CDR3 is TGTGCCAGCAGTTTGGTGCAAGCGGACCAAGAGACCCAGTACTTC. This translates into CASSLVQADQETQYF.

The chain carries TRBV4-3 and TRBJ2-3, with D possibly TRBD2 on 7 matching bases. The germline gives CDR1 LGHNA, CDR2 YSLEER. The CDR3 totals 17 residues. Trimming took off 8 bases at V and 0 bases at J, with 21 bases between the two ends. The chain's CDR3 is CASRRSIGGASTDTQYF. CDR3 coding DNA: TGCGCCAGCCGGAGGTCGATTGGGGGGGCTAGCACAGATACGCAGTATTTT.

The chain recombines TRBV28 with TRBJ2-5; tentative D call: TRBD2 (5 bases). Trimming took 7 bases from V and 5 from J, leaving 20 bases between them. The germline CDR1 and CDR2 sequences are MDHEN and SYDVKM. CDR3 length: 15 amino acids. The CDR3, as DNA: TGTGCCAGCAACGGACTTCGTGAGATCCAGGAGACCCAGTACTTC. This codes for CASNGLREIQETQYF. The entire variable domain, with the rest obtained from reference TRBV28 and TRBJ2-5, is as follows: DVKVTQSSRYLVKRTGEKVFLECVQDMDHENMFWYRQDPGLGLRLIYFSYDVKMKEKGDIPEGYSVSREKKERFSLILESASTNQTSMYLCASNGLREIQETQYFGPGTRLLVL.